These T cell receptor beta chains were read from a single sample in a study of PD-1 blockade in classical Hodgkin lymphoma. Using immunoSEQ multiplex PCR, the repertoire was profiled, and TCRdb retains in-frame clones only, with some absent. The data hold more than 45,000 clones, with around two thirds observed a single time. The sequencing used peripheral blood mononuclear cells (PBMCs), collected before the second cycle of nivolumab. The receptors were gathered from a human donor with classical Hodgkin lymphoma. The CDR3 runs from the conserved cysteine through the conserved F or W. D genes are given only for firm matches. Clone size is given for some rows only: seen once, a few or many times, or a class if the clone is expanded.

NA TRBJ2-5 TRBV5-6 NA CASSLKGAGETQYF TGTGCCAGCAGCTTAAAAGGGGCCGGGGAGACCCAGTACTTC
NA TRBJ2-3 TRBV4-1 NA CASSHPYGGADTQYF TGCGCCAGCAGCCATCCTTATGGGGGCGCAGATACGCAGTATTTT
NA TRBJ1-3 TRBV7-9 NA CASSLLGPGNTIYF TGTGCCAGCAGCTTATTGGGGCCTGGAAACACCATATATTTT
NA TRBJ2-1 TRBV29-1 TRBD2 CSVESGLAEPFF TGCAGCGTTGAATCCGGTCTAGCGGAGCCGTTCTTC
medium-sized TRBJ2-1 TRBV30 TRBD2 CAWRWGGYNEQFF TGTGCCTGGAGGTGGGGGGGTTACAATGAGCAGTTCTTC
NA TRBJ2-5 TRBV11-2 NA CASSHTPKGQETQYF TGTGCCAGCAGCCACACCCCGAAGGGGCAAGAGACCCAGTACTTC
NA TRBJ2-5 TRBV10-1 TRBD1 CASSEAAGGQETQYF TGCGCCAGCAGTGAAGCCGCAGGGGGTCAAGAGACCCAGTACTTC
NA TRBJ2-3 TRBV7-2 NA CASSFGTADTQYF TGTGCCAGCAGCTTTGGGACTGCCGATACGCAGTATTTT
NA TRBJ2-7 TRBV7-9 TRBD1 CASSLSPGTGESF TGTGCCAGCAGCTTATCCCCCGGGACAGGGGAATCGTTC
NA TRBJ1-2 TRBV6-5 NA CASGGGNYGYTF TGTGCCAGCGGGGGGGGCAACTATGGCTACACCTTC
NA TRBJ2-7 TRBV9 NA CASSVRGGGYEQYF TGTGCCAGCAGCGTGAGGGGGGGCGGTTACGAGCAGTACTTC
once TRBJ2-7 TRBV30 TRBD1 CAWSVQTGGEQYF TGTGCCTGGAGTGTCCAGACAGGGGGGGAGCAGTACTTC
few TRBJ1-3 TRBV9 NA CASSPRDGGNTIYF TGTGCCAGCAGCCCACGGGACGGTGGAAACACCATATATTTT
few TRBJ2-1 TRBV6-1 NA CASSGLVGHNEQFF TGTGCCAGCAGTGGACTAGTTGGTCACAATGAGCAGTTCTTC
NA TRBJ2-3 TRBV18 NA CASSPPGSPSTDTQYF TGTGCCAGCTCACCGCCGGGAAGCCCTAGCACAGATACGCAGTATTTT
NA TRBJ2-7 TRBV7-9 TRBD1 CVRRRDREYEQYF TGTGTCAGAAGACGGGACAGGGAGTACGAGCAGTACTTC
NA TRBJ1-5 TRBV6-6 NA CASNVGGSNQPQHF TGTGCCAGCAATGTAGGAGGTAGCAATCAGCCCCAGCATTTT
many TRBJ2-2 TRBV10-3 TRBD2 CAISPGGGPGELFF TGTGCCATCAGCCCGGGGGGGGGCCCCGGGGAGCTGTTTTTT
NA TRBJ2-1 TRBV27 NA CASSPGLGVGEQFF TGTGCCAGCAGTCCGGGCCTAGGAGTGGGGGAGCAGTTCTTC
NA TRBJ1-1 TRBV11-3 NA CASSLEGTSEAFF TGTGCCAGCAGCTTAGAAGGGACATCTGAAGCTTTCTTT
NA TRBJ2-1 TRBV19 TRBD1 CASSRPWDSHNEQFF TGTGCCAGTAGTAGGCCATGGGACAGCCACAATGAGCAGTTCTTC
NA TRBJ2-1 TRBV9 TRBD2 CASSVAGTSGASYNEQFF TGTGCCAGCAGCGTGGCTGGGACTAGCGGGGCGTCCTACAATGAGCAGTTCTTC
NA TRBJ2-7 TRBV7-2 TRBD2 CASSLALAADYEQYF TGTGCCAGCAGCTTAGCACTAGCGGCCGACTACGAGCAGTACTTC
few TRBJ1-2 TRBV7-2 TRBD1 CASSLGGQGGGYTF TGTGCCAGCAGCTTAGGGGGACAGGGAGGCGGCTACACCTTC
few TRBJ1-3 TRBV15 TRBD1 CATSIPGQTGNTIYF TGTGCCACCAGCATACCGGGACAGACAGGAAACACCATATATTTT